This T cell receptor beta chain was obtained from a study of blood T cell repertoires in COVID-19. The authors' processing: Estimates of nucleated cell counts were drawn from the amplification of reference gene primers. Libraries were prepared by immunoSEQ multiplex PCR; TCRdb keeps only in-frame clonotypes and omits some of them. D and trimming come from the DNA, and the V and J calls and clone size come from that table. This sample has roughly 84,000 clones, with around 81% found just once. The CDR3 spans 16 residues. Trimming pared 2 bases from V and 2 bases from J, leaving 14 bases between. Per the germline V gene, CDR1 is SGHNT and CDR2 is YENEEA.

The sequenced sample was peripheral blood. The sequence was collected from a man of 80 years or more with active or convalescent COVID-19. V and J are TRBV11-3 and TRBJ2-3; possible D gene TRBD2, 5 bases. As DNA, the CDR3 is TGTGCCAGCAGCTTACAGTTGGCGGGTCCCACAGATACGCAGTATTTT. Protein: CASSLQLAGPTDTQYF.